What follows are 30 T cell receptor beta chains derived from one specimen sequenced in a study of cytomegalovirus exposure and HLA in healthy donors. Primers included in the PCR were 60 Vbeta and 13 Jbeta primers. TCRdb's table, derived via immunoSEQ multiplex PCR, lists solely in-frame clones and lacks some. The sample has roughly 180,000 clones, 76% seen once; the top ten hold about 1.5%. The sequenced material came from PBMCs. All receptors come from a man younger than 30 in good health and CMV-seronegative.

This rearrangement joins TRBV7-8 to TRBJ2-3; the match to TRBD1 covers 9 bases. The CDR3 is 16 amino acids. The V gene end was trimmed by 5 bases and the J gene end by 1 base; junction bases not matched to a gene: 7. The germline V gene has CDR1 SGHVS and CDR2 FQNEAQ. CDR3 DNA: TGTGCCAGCAGCCCTCGGACAGGGGAGGGCACAGATACGCAGTATTTT. It is translated as CASSPRTGEGTDTQYF.

This chain connects TRBV4-2 to TRBJ1-2, with D perhaps TRBD1 (6 bases). Looked up from germline, CDR1 is LGHNA and CDR2 is YNFKEQ. The CDR3 contains 14 residues. V lost 0 bases and J 7 bases, leaving 12 bases between the germline ends. CDR3 sequence reads: CASSQDEGRGGYTF. CDR3 DNA: TGTGCCAGCAGCCAAGACGAGGGCAGGGGTGGCTACACCTTC.

V usage is TRBV18 and J usage is TRBJ1-1; 10 bases line up with TRBD1. CDR3 length: 14 residues. Trimming removed 5 bases from V and 4 bases from J; junction bases left unmatched: 4. Germline values: CDR1 KGHSH, CDR2 LQKENI. CDR3 in amino acids: CASSRQGAGTEAFF. The CDR3, as DNA: TGTGCCAGCTCAAGACAGGGGGCGGGCACTGAAGCTTTCTTT.

This chain joins TRBV5-6 and TRBJ1-1, with D perhaps matching TRBD1 (5 bases). Trimming shortened V by 3 bases and J by 2 bases, and 11 bases separated the two germline ends. This CDR3 has 14 residues. The germline gives CDR1 SGHDT, CDR2 YYEEEE. The CDR3 loop reads CASSSWGGNTEAFF. The CDR3 DNA reads TGTGCCAGCAGCTCCTGGGGGGGAAACACTGAAGCTTTCTTT.

This clone came up a few times. V is TRBV11-2 and J is TRBJ2-7, with D possibly matching TRBD2 (5 bases). There are 15 residues in the CDR3. Germline values: CDR1 SGHAT, CDR2 FQNNGV. The V gene lost 4 bases and the J gene lost 2 bases, with 15 bases spanning the gap. This CDR3 is CASSSPRGSPYEQYF. The CDR3 nucleotides read TGTGCCAGCAGCTCCCCCCGCGGGTCACCCTACGAGCAGTACTTC.

The chain is built from TRBV11-2 and TRBJ2-5; weak D call: TRBD2 (5 bases). The CDR3 is made up of 13 amino acids. Trimming left V 1 base short and J 6 bases short, with 9 bases between. The V gene's germline CDR1 is SGHAT and CDR2 FQNNGV. The CDR3 DNA sequence: TGTGCCAGCAGCTTAGCTAGCCTTCAGACCCAGTACTTC. This translates into CASSLASLQTQYF.

The gene calls are TRBV30 and TRBJ1-6; unclear D gene. The germline V and J ends were trimmed by 4 bases and 10 bases, with 14 bases remaining between them. The CDR3 is made up of 13 amino acids. Germline CDR1 and CDR2: GTSNPN and SVGIG (reference sequence). The CDR3 loop reads CAWTSTRASPLHF. The CDR3 region has the DNA TGTGCCTGGACCTCCACTAGGGCCTCACCCCTCCACTTT.

The chain uses TRBV11-1 and TRBJ2-3, with 12 nucleotides matching TRBD2. The CDR3 sequence is 17 residues long. J lost 3 bases, V lost 5 bases, and 9 bases had no gene match. CDR1 is SGHAT and CDR2 is FQDESV in the germline V gene (reference sequence). Written as DNA, the CDR3 is TGTGCCAGCAGCCCAGGGACTAGCGGGCCTTGGACAGATACGCAGTATTTT. Translating gives CASSPGTSGPWTDTQYF.

V and J are TRBV12-5 and TRBJ2-7, with D possibly being TRBD2 (5 bases). The CDR3 totals 13 residues. Germline values: CDR1 LGHNT, CDR2 FRNRAP. Trimming left V 1 base short and J 6 bases short, with 10 bases between. In nucleotides, the CDR3 is TGTGCTAGTGGTTTGGGCACGGCGGGCGAGCAGTACTTC. Amino acids: CASGLGTAGEQYF.

The chain uses TRBV5-1 and TRBJ2-1; no clear D gene. The CDR3 is made up of 14 amino acids. Germline CDR1 SGHRS, CDR2 YFSETQ. Deletions cut 2 bases from V and 6 bases from J, with 12 bases between. DNA for the CDR3: TGCGCCAGCAGCTTATCCAGTCCGGGCAATGAGCAGTTCTTC. This encodes CASSLSSPGNEQFF.

The chain recombines TRBV11-1 with TRBJ2-7; 8 nucleotides line up with TRBD1. This CDR3 is built from 13 residues. Germline V gene sequence: CDR1 SGHAT, CDR2 FQDESV (reference sequence). Losses at the gene ends were 4 bases for V and 7 bases for J; bases not matched to a gene: 6. DNA for the CDR3: TGTGCCAGCAGCTCCGGACAGGGTGGAGAGCAGTACTTC. Protein product: CASSSGQGGEQYF.

This sequence joins TRBV28 and TRBJ2-7; TRBD2 agrees at 10 bases. The CDR3 runs to 13 residues. With 10 bases clipped from V and 4 bases from J, the junction kept 7 bases outside the gene matches. The germline CDR1 and CDR2 sequences are MDHEN and SYDVKM. CDR3 DNA: TGTGCCATTTCAATAGCGGGAGGTTACGAGCAGTACTTC. This codes for CAISIAGGYEQYF.

V usage is TRBV2 and J usage is TRBJ2-5, with a possible D match to TRBD2 (7 bases). The tail of the sequence fits TRBJ2-7 better, so the J call may be wrong. The length of the CDR3 is 13 residues. Germline lookup yields CDR1 SNHLY and CDR2 FYNNEI. The CDR3 sequence: CASSERGLYEQYF. CDR3 nucleotide sequence: TGTGCCAGCAGTGAGCGGGGGCTTTACGAGCAGTACTTC.

The V gene is TRBV4-1, the J gene TRBJ2-7, with 11 bases that match TRBD2. Germline V gene sequence: CDR1 MGHRA, CDR2 YSYEKL. J gave up 5 bases and V 4 bases, and 10 bases lay outside the gene matches. The CDR3 extends over 16 amino acids. CDR3 protein: CASSLSSGLADHEQYF. For the CDR3, the DNA is TGCGCCAGCAGCCTCTCATCGGGACTAGCGGACCACGAGCAGTACTTC.

The J gene is TRBJ2-7, the V gene TRBV14, with a weak D call TRBD1 (5 bases). CDR1 SGHDN and CDR2 FVKESK come from the germline V gene. CDR3 length equals 13 residues. Trimming cost V 1 base and J 3 bases, with 7 bases left between them. Written as DNA, the CDR3 is TGTGCCAGCAGCCAAGTAAGGGGCTACGAGCAGTACTTC. It encodes CASSQVRGYEQYF.

This clone was observed a few times. This rearrangement joins TRBV5-1 to TRBJ2-1, with TRBD2 matching 7 bases. This CDR3 contains 17 residues. Trimming at V came to 1 base and at J to 3 bases, leaving 10 bases not matched to a gene. CDR1 is SGHRS and CDR2 is YFSETQ in the germline V gene. The CDR3 reads CASSLWGGGLYYNEQFF. The CDR3 bases are TGCGCCAGCAGCTTGTGGGGGGGAGGCCTCTACTACAATGAGCAGTTCTTC.

The chain carries TRBV27 and TRBJ1-4; D call uncertain. Germline assignment: CDR1 MNHEY and CDR2 SMNVEV (reference sequence). The CDR3 length is 14 residues. The V gene lost 6 bases and the J gene lost 7 bases, with 15 bases spanning the gap. The CDR3 coding sequence is TGTGCCAGCAGGGAAACCGGGAAACCTGAAAAACTGTTTTTT. Translation gives CASRETGKPEKLFF.

This clone was observed a handful of times. The CDR3 DNA reads as TGTGCCAGCAGCTTGGCCGGTGGGCGGGGGGACCAAGAGACCCAGTACTTC. Protein product: CASSLAGGRGDQETQYF. The V gene is TRBV5-4, the J gene TRBJ2-5, with 8 bases matching TRBD2. V dropped 0 bases and J dropped 0; count of bases not matched to a gene: 7. This CDR3 is 17 amino acids long. CDR1 is SGHNT and CDR2 is YYREEE in the germline V gene (reference sequence).

The J gene is TRBJ2-7, the V gene TRBV7-6, with D maybe TRBD1 (6 bases). The CDR3 runs to 17 residues. Trimming removed 5 bases from V and 0 bases from J, with 20 bases in between. Germline V gives CDR1 SGHVS, CDR2 FNYEAQ. For the CDR3, the DNA is TGTGCCAGCAGCCCGGGACAAAGGGGTCCCAGCTCCTACGAGCAGTACTTC. Translated, it gives CASSPGQRGPSSYEQYF.

This chain uses TRBV6-1 with TRBJ2-1; D is undetermined. V lost 2 bases to trimming and J lost 11 bases, with 16 bases between them. Germline V gives CDR1 MNHNS, CDR2 SASEGT. The CDR3 length is 14 residues. As DNA, the CDR3 is TGTGCCAGCAGTGAAAGCGAGAGGTGGCCCAAGCAGTTCTTC. Translation: CASSESERWPKQFF.

The chain combines TRBV6-1 with TRBJ1-5; no reliable D call. Germline V CDR1 and CDR2: MNHNS, SASEGT. Trimming stripped 8 bases from V and 4 bases from J, with 9 bases between. CDR3 length: 12 residues. The chain's CDR3 is CASVRGNQPQHF. The CDR3 DNA reads as TGTGCCAGCGTCCGGGGAAATCAGCCCCAGCATTTT.

The chain links TRBV7-3 to TRBJ2-1, with D possibly matching TRBD1 (6 bases). The CDR3 sequence is 14 residues long. The germline gives CDR1 SGHTA, CDR2 FQGTGA. V shed 4 bases and J shed 6 bases, with 13 bases lying between them. The CDR3, as DNA: TGTGCCAGCAGCTCACGGACAGAAACCAATGAGCAGTTCTTC. Translating gives CASSSRTETNEQFF.

Only a few counts were recorded for this clone. The J gene is TRBJ1-1, the V gene TRBV4-2, with 8 bases fitting TRBD1. V was pared by 4 bases and J by 3 bases, with 7 bases of the junction left unmatched. Germline V CDR1 and CDR2: LGHNA, YNFKEQ. CDR3 length: 15 residues. CDR3 sequence: CASSLGQGEYTEAFF. For the CDR3, the DNA is TGTGCCAGCAGCCTCGGACAGGGAGAGTACACTGAAGCTTTCTTT.

The CDR3 DNA is TGTGCCAGCAGCTCCGACATTAAGAGCTCCTACGAGCAGTACTTC. This gives the protein CASSSDIKSSYEQYF. V gene TRBV7-9 combines with J gene TRBJ2-7; D uncertain. V lost 4 bases to trimming and J lost 0 bases, with 13 bases between them. CDR1 and CDR2 from the germline V gene are SEHNR and FQNEAQ (reference sequence). This CDR3 comprises 15 residues.

The DNA of the CDR3 is TGTGCCAGCAGCTTAGTCGGGGGGCAATACAATGAGCAGTTCTTC. Translated, it gives CASSLVGGQYNEQFF. This chain uses TRBV7-3 with TRBJ2-1, with D maybe TRBD2 (7 bases). The CDR3 runs 15 residues. Germline V gene data show CDR1 as SGHTA and CDR2 as FQGTGA. Deletions cut 2 bases from V and 4 bases from J, with 12 bases between.

The chain employs TRBV18 and TRBJ2-5; TRBD2 matches 15 bases. V trimming: 3 bases; J trimming: 4 bases; junction bases outside the gene matches: 3. Per the germline V gene, CDR1 is KGHSH and CDR2 is LQKENI. The CDR3 runs 16 residues. Here the CDR3 DNA reads TGTGCCAGCTCACCCGGACTAGCGGGAGGGGCAGAGACCCAGTACTTC. Translation gives CASSPGLAGGAETQYF.

This clone was detected a few times. CDR3 nucleotides: TGTGCCAGCAGTTCTCCTCCGGGGAGGGCTGAAGCTTTCTTT. This sequence encodes CASSSPPGRAEAFF. The V gene is TRBV28, the J gene TRBJ1-1; no clear D. The CDR3 runs to 14 residues. Germline-derived CDR1 and CDR2 are MDHEN and SYDVKM. With 4 bases removed from V and 6 bases from J, the gap between germline ends came to 15 bases.

The rearrangement uses TRBV5-4 and TRBJ1-2; no reliable D call. V shed 4 bases and J shed 7 bases, with 11 bases lying between them. Germline V CDR1 and CDR2: SGHNT, YYREEE (reference sequence). This CDR3 region has 12 residues. The CDR3, as DNA: TGTGCCAGCAGCCCTACAGTTGGTGGCTACACCTTC. Its translation is CASSPTVGGYTF.

The chain joins TRBV28 to TRBJ1-6, with D maybe TRBD1 (5 bases). The CDR3 length is 12 residues. Trimming stripped 5 bases from V and 12 bases from J, with 11 bases between. In germline, CDR1 is MDHEN, CDR2 SYDVKM. As DNA, the CDR3 is TGTGCCAGCAGTGGAGGAGGGGAACCCCTCCACTTT. This translates into CASSGGGEPLHF.

The rearrangement links TRBV29-1 to TRBJ1-2; D might be TRBD1 (5 bases). The CDR3 sequence is 12 residues long. Looked up from germline, CDR1 is SQVTM and CDR2 is ANQGSEA. The V gene lost 4 bases and the J gene lost 4 bases, with 10 bases spanning the gap. DNA for the CDR3: TGCAGCGTTGGTGGCGGGACCTATGGCTACACCTTC. As protein: CSVGGGTYGYTF.